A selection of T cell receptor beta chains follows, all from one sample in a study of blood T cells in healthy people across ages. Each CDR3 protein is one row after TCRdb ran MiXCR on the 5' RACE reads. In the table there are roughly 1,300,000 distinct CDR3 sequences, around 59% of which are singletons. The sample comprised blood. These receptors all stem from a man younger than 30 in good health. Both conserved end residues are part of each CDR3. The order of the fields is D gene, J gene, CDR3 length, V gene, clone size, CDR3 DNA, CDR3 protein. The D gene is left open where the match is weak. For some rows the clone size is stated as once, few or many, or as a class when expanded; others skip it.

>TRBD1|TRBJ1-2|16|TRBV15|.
TGTGCCACCAGCAGAGATCCGGGACAGGGTAACTATGGCTACACCTTC
CATSRDPGQGNYGYTF
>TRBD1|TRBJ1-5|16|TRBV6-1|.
TGTGCCAGCAGTGATCCCGGACAGGGTCTATATCAGCCCCAGCATTTT
CASSDPGQGLYQPQHF
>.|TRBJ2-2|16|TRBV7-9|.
TGTGCCAGCAGCAGCACTCGGGACCCATTGACCGGGGAGCTGTTTTTT
CASSSTRDPLTGELFF
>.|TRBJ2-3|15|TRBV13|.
TGTGCCAGCAGCTTAGGCAAGGGAACAGCAGATACGCAGTATTTT
CASSLGKGTADTQYF
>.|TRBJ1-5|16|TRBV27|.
TGTGCCAGCAGTCCATATCCTCGGGGGTTAACTGAGCCCCAGCATTTT
CASSPYPRGLTEPQHF
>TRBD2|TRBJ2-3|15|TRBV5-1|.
TGCGCCAGCAGCTTGGTAATAGCGGGAGTAGATACGCAGTATTTT
CASSLVIAGVDTQYF
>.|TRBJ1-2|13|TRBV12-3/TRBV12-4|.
TGTGCCAGCAGTCCGGACACTTCACTTGGCTACACCTTC
CASSPDTSLGYTF
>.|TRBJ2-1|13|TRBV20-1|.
TGCAGTGCTAGAGTAGCCACCTACAATGAGCCGTTCTTC
CSARVATYNEPFF
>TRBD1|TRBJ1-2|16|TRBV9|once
TGTGCCAGCAGCGTAGCTAGGGGACAGGGTAACTATGGCTACACCTTC
CASSVARGQGNYGYTF
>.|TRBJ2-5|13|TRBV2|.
TGTGCCAGCACCAGCTTCTCAGGAGAGACCCAGTACTTC
CASTSFSGETQYF
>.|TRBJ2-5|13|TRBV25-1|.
TGTGCCAGTCGGCGCGGGGCTCGGGAGACCCAGTACTTC
CASRRGARETQYF
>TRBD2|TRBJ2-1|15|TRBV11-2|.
TGTGCCAGCAGCTTAGACCGCGGCGGGGGGCAGGAGCAGTTCTTC
CASSLDRGGGQEQFF
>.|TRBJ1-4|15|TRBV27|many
TGTGCCAGCAGTTTGTGGGGCGAATCCAATGAAAAACTGTTTTTT
CASSLWGESNEKLFF
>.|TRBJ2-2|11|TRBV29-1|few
TGCAGCGTTGCCCGGGGCGGGGAGCTGTTTTTT
CSVARGGELFF
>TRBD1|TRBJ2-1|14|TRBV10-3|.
TGTGCCATCAGCACCGGGACAGGGGAAAATGAGCAGTTCTTC
CAISTGTGENEQFF
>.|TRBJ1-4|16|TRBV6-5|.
TGTGCCAGCAGTTCCTACCTACAGGTGCCTAATGAAAAACTGTTTTTT
CASSSYLQVPNEKLFF
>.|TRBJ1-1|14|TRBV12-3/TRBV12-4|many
TGTGCCAGCAGGCAGCCTGCGGGGGGCACTGAAGCTTTCTTT
CASRQPAGGTEAFF
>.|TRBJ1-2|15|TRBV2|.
TGTGCCAGCAGTGATCAGGGAGCCCTTATGAGGGGCTACACCTTC
CASSDQGALMRGYTF
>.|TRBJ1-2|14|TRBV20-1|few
TGCAGTGCTTGGGTCGGGGTTAGAAATGTCGGCTACACCTTC
CSAWVGVRNVGYTF
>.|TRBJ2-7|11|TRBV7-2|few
TGTGCCAGCAGCAACGGCTACGAGCAGTACTTC
CASSNGYEQYF
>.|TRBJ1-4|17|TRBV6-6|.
TGTGCCAGCAGTAAGACGGGTCCGGGATTCCCAGGGGAAAAACTGTTTTTT
CASSKTGPGFPGEKLFF
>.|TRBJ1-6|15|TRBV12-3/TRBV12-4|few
TGTGCCAGCAGCCCATCGGGGGGGAGCAATTCACCCCTCCACTTT
CASSPSGGSNSPLHF
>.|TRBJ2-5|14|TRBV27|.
TGTTCCAGCAGTCAAGGACCTTTTGGGGAGACCCAGTACTTC
CSSSQGPFGETQYF
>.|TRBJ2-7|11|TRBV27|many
TGTGCCAGCGGACGGTCCTACGAGCAGTACTTC
CASGRSYEQYF
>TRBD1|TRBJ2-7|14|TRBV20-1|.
TGCAGTGCTAGAGACGCAGGGGGCTTTTACGAGCAGTACTTC
CSARDAGGFYEQYF
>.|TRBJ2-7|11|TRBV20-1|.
TGCAGTGCTAGAAGCGTCTACGAGCAGTACTTC
CSARSVYEQYF
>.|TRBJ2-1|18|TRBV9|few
TGTGCCAGCAGCGTATCTGGAGGGAGTACCTTCTCCTACAATGAGCAGTTCTTC
CASSVSGGSTFSYNEQFF
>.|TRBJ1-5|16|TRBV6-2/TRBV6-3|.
TGTGCCAGCAGGGGTCCTCGGGACAACCTAAATCAGCCCCAGCATTTT
CASRGPRDNLNQPQHF
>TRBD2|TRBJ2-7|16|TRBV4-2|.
TGTGCCAGCAGCCAAGAAGGAATAGCGGGAACCTACGAGCAGTACTTC
CASSQEGIAGTYEQYF
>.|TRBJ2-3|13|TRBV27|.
TGTGCCAGCAGCCCCACTAGCATAGATACGCAGTATTTT
CASSPTSIDTQYF
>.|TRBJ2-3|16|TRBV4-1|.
TGCGCCAGCAGCCAAGTACGTGGGGAAAGGACAGATACGCAGTATTTT
CASSQVRGERTDTQYF
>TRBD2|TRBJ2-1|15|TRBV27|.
TGTGCCAGTAGGGGACTAGCGGGAGCCCCCGATGAGCAGTTCTTC
CASRGLAGAPDEQFF
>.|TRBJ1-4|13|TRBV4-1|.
TGCGCCAGCAGCCAAGACGAAAATGAAAAACTGTTTTTT
CASSQDENEKLFF
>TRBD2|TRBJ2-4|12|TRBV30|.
TGTGCCTGGAGTATGAGCGGGACTTTTCAGTACTTC
CAWSMSGTFQYF
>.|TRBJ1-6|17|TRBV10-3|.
TGTGCCTCACGGGGCCCGAACACCGCAAAGGATAATTCACCCCTCCACTTT
CASRGPNTAKDNSPLHF
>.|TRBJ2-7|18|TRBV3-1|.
TGTGCCAGCAGCCAAGGGGTAGGGACGGCCAATCGAAACTACGAGCAGTACTTC
CASSQGVGTANRNYEQYF
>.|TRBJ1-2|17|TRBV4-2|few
TGTGCCAGCAGCCAAGCCCACCCGAGGGGGATTGTCTATGGCTACACCTTC
CASSQAHPRGIVYGYTF
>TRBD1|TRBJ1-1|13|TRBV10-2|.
TGCGCCAGCCGGGACAGTCCGTACACTGAAGCTTTCTTT
CASRDSPYTEAFF
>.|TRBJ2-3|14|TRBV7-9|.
TGTGCCAGCAGCTCTGGGCCGGGGTCGGATACGCAGTATTTT
CASSSGPGSDTQYF
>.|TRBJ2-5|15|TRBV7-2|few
TGTGCCAGCAGCTTAAACGGACGTCCCGCAGAGACCCAGTACTTC
CASSLNGRPAETQYF